The 20 T cell receptor beta chains below all came from one sample that was sequenced in a study of blood T cell repertoires in COVID-19. Profiled with immunoSEQ multiplex PCR; TCRdb holds only in-frame clones, not every one. The data show just over 70,000 clones, about 80% seen once. The sample was peripheral blood. The receptors shown here come from a man aged 65-85 years who had recovered from COVID-19.

The V call is TRBV3-1 (or the pseudogene TRBV3-2), the J call TRBJ1-2, with 9 bases lining up with TRBD1. The CDR3 length is 14 residues. Germline V CDR1 and CDR2: LGHDT, YNNKEL (reference sequence). V lost 2 bases and J lost 8; bases outside the gene matches: 6. CDR3 sequence: CASSQQQGAEGYTF. In DNA form, the CDR3 reads TGTGCCAGCAGCCAACAACAGGGGGCGGAAGGCTACACCTTC.

The chain uses TRBV9 and TRBJ1-4, with D unresolved. This CDR3 region has 16 residues. Germline-derived CDR1 and CDR2 are SGDLS and YYNGEE. Trimming shortened V by 0 bases and J by 5 bases, and 14 bases separated the two germline ends. The chain's CDR3 is CASSVDPAGRNEKLFF. The CDR3 DNA reads TGTGCCAGCAGCGTAGACCCGGCGGGTAGAAATGAAAAACTGTTTTTT.

The chain has TRBV12-3 or TRBV12-4 and TRBJ1-4; D gene ambiguous. V was cut by 6 bases and J by 5 bases, with 10 bases left in between. CDR3 length: 13 residues. CDR3: CASSEVRNEKLFF. CDR3 bases: TGTGCCAGCAGCGAGGTTCGGAATGAAAAACTGTTTTTT.

A single count supports this clone. The gene calls are TRBV7-6 and TRBJ2-3; TRBD2 agrees at 7 bases. This CDR3 region has 14 residues. With 4 bases clipped from V and 4 bases from J, the junction kept 5 bases outside the gene matches. The germline V gene has CDR1 SGHVS and CDR2 FNYEAQ. Here the CDR3 DNA reads TGTGCCAGCAGCTCCGGACTAGACCCAGATACGCAGTATTTT. As protein: CASSSGLDPDTQYF.

The chain carries TRBV6-2 or TRBV6-3 and TRBJ2-3; 10 bases are shared with TRBD2. Germline V gene sequence: CDR1 MNHEY, CDR2 SVGEGT. This CDR3 region has 19 residues. The V segment lost 0 bases and the J segment 2 bases; nucleotides outside the gene matches: 11. The CDR3 protein is CASSYSTQRGGPTTDTQYF. Written as DNA, the CDR3 is TGTGCCAGCAGTTACTCGACCCAGCGGGGGGGCCCGACCACAGATACGCAGTATTTT.

V and J are TRBV6-5 and TRBJ2-1; tentative D call: TRBD2 (5 bases). The germline gives CDR1 MNHEY, CDR2 SVGAGI. Trimming removed 7 bases from V and 5 bases from J, with 9 bases in between. There are 12 residues in the CDR3. In DNA form, the CDR3 reads TGTGCCAGCACGAGGGCAAACAATGAGCAGTTCTTC. Amino acids: CASTRANNEQFF.

The J gene is TRBJ2-5, the V gene TRBV19; TRBD1 matches 8 bases. This CDR3 region has 16 residues. Trimming cost V 4 bases and J 4 bases; bases outside gene matches: 11. Germline CDR1 reads LNHDA; CDR2 reads SQIVND (reference sequence). The CDR3 sequence is CASSTQGDRIRETQYF. In nucleotides, the CDR3 is TGTGCCAGTAGTACCCAGGGGGACAGGATACGAGAGACCCAGTACTTC.

In its sample, this clone was seen a few times. This chain links TRBV4-1 with TRBJ2-6; tentatively, D is TRBD2 (6 bases). This CDR3 comprises 17 residues. Germline V gene data show CDR1 as MGHRA and CDR2 as YSYEKL. V lost 1 base, J lost 2 bases, and 12 bases lay in between. The CDR3 bases are TGCGCCAGCAGCCAAGGGAGGGACCGACCTGGGGCCAACGTCCTGACTTTC. Translation: CASSQGRDRPGANVLTF.

The V call is TRBV2, the J call TRBJ2-5; 9 positions match TRBD1. The CDR3 has 14 residues. V lost 5 bases to trimming and J lost 4 bases; unmatched junction nucleotides: 5. The germline V gene has CDR1 SNHLY and CDR2 FYNNEI. CDR3 amino acids: CASSSGTGRETQYF. CDR3 bases: TGTGCCAGCAGTTCCGGGACAGGGCGAGAGACCCAGTACTTC. Complete variable domain (other parts from reference TRBV2 and TRBJ2-5): EPEVTQTPSHQVTQMGQEVILRCVPISNHLYFYWYRQILGQKVEFLVSFYNNEISEKSEIFDDQFSVERPDGSNFTLKIRSTKLEDSAMYFCASSSGTGRETQYFGPGTRLLVL.

This chain links TRBV6-6 with TRBJ2-7; D might be TRBD1 (7 bases). There are 14 residues in the CDR3. Germline CDR1 and CDR2: MNHNY and SVGAGI (reference sequence). Trimming removed 7 bases at V and 1 base at J, with 14 bases between. CDR3 bases: TGTGCCAGCAAAAGCAGGGGGGATTCCTACGAGCAGTACTTC. Translated: CASKSRGDSYEQYF.

The genes are TRBV7-2 and TRBJ1-2; 12 bases match TRBD1. Germline-derived CDR1 and CDR2 are SGHTA and FQGNSA. V gave up 3 bases and J gave up 6 bases; unmatched junction bases: 5. This CDR3 spans 15 amino acids. CDR3 in amino acids: CASSFTGQGANGYTF. CDR3 bases: TGTGCCAGCAGCTTTACGGGACAGGGGGCGAATGGCTACACCTTC.

The CDR3 region is CASQGRGGTEAFF. The CDR3 coding sequence is TGTGCCAGCCAAGGAAGGGGGGGCACTGAAGCTTTCTTT. The chain recombines TRBV3-1 (or the pseudogene TRBV3-2) with TRBJ1-1; possible D gene TRBD1, 6 bases. Trimming removed 8 bases from V and 4 bases from J, with 14 bases in between. This CDR3 has 13 amino acids. Germline V gene data show CDR1 as LGHDT and CDR2 as YNNKEL (reference sequence).

The CDR3 protein is CASSLGFRVAGGSETQYF. The DNA of the CDR3 is TGTGCCAGCAGCTTAGGTTTTAGGGTAGCGGGAGGGTCAGAGACCCAGTACTTC. The chain combines TRBV7-2 with TRBJ2-5; 11 positions match TRBD2. Germline assignment: CDR1 SGHTA and CDR2 FQGNSA. This CDR3 comprises 18 residues. J lost 4 bases, V lost 1 base, and 11 bases had no gene match.

This clone was recorded a few times. The chain has TRBV27 and TRBJ1-1; TRBD1 aligns across 7 bases. Trimming at V came to 6 bases and at J to 3 bases, leaving 1 base not matched to a gene. The V gene's germline CDR1 is MNHEY and CDR2 SMNVEV (reference sequence). This CDR3 region has 12 residues. The CDR3 DNA follows: TGTGCCAGCAGGCAGGGGGACACTGAAGCTTTCTTT. This codes for CASRQGDTEAFF.

The chain combines TRBV28 with TRBJ2-2, with 9 bases lining up with TRBD1. The germline gives CDR1 MDHEN, CDR2 SYDVKM. The V segment lost 6 bases and the J segment 1 base; nucleotides outside the gene matches: 6. This CDR3 comprises 16 residues. The CDR3 bases are TGTGCCAGCAGCGTACCGGGACAGGGGAACACCGGGGAGCTGTTTTTT. The encoded protein is CASSVPGQGNTGELFF.

The table lists this clone with a count of one. CDR3 protein: CASSIGGLAVGYEQYF. CDR3 coding DNA: TGTGCCAGTAGTATAGGCGGACTAGCGGTTGGCTACGAGCAGTACTTC. This sequence joins TRBV19 and TRBJ2-7; the match to TRBD2 covers 10 bases. V lost 1 base to trimming and J lost 3 bases; unmatched junction nucleotides: 6. Germline V gives CDR1 LNHDA, CDR2 SQIVND (reference sequence). The CDR3 consists of 16 residues.

This clone turned up a few times. This chain joins TRBV10-2 and TRBJ2-2, with D possibly matching TRBD2 (5 bases). CDR1 and CDR2 (germline): WSHSY, SAAADI. This CDR3 is 13 amino acids long. Trimming stripped 5 bases from V and 4 bases from J, with 8 bases between. CDR3 sequence reads: CASSPSSTGELFF. CDR3 bases: TGCGCCAGCAGTCCTAGCTCCACCGGGGAGCTGTTTTTT.

This clone was seen more than once but under ten times. This chain links TRBV6-5 with TRBJ1-5, with D hard to call. The CDR3 extends over 11 amino acids. Trimming took 8 bases from V and 1 from J, leaving 3 bases between them. Germline V CDR1 and CDR2: MNHEY, SVGAGI. The CDR3 DNA sequence: TGTGCCAGCTCGAGCAATCAGCCCCAGCATTTT. Its protein is CASSSNQPQHF.

This clone was found once. The chain combines TRBV25-1 with TRBJ1-4; a possible D gene is TRBD1 (6 bases). This CDR3 is 15 amino acids long. The germline gives CDR1 MGHDK, CDR2 SYGVNS. The germline V and J ends were trimmed by 3 bases and 5 bases, with 13 bases remaining between them. CDR3 DNA: TGTGCCAGCAGTGACCCGACAGGAATGAATGAAAAACTGTTTTTT. It translates to CASSDPTGMNEKLFF.

Only one count was recorded for this clone. The V gene is TRBV4-3, the J gene TRBJ1-6; a possible D gene is TRBD1 (6 bases). The CDR3 extends over 16 amino acids. Trimming shortened V by 0 bases and J by 13 bases, and 19 bases separated the two germline ends. Germline V gene data show CDR1 as LGHNA and CDR2 as YSLEER. CDR3 region: CASSQDLDRRLSPLHF. CDR3 coding DNA: TGCGCCAGCAGCCAAGATCTGGACAGACGGTTGTCTCCCCTCCACTTT.